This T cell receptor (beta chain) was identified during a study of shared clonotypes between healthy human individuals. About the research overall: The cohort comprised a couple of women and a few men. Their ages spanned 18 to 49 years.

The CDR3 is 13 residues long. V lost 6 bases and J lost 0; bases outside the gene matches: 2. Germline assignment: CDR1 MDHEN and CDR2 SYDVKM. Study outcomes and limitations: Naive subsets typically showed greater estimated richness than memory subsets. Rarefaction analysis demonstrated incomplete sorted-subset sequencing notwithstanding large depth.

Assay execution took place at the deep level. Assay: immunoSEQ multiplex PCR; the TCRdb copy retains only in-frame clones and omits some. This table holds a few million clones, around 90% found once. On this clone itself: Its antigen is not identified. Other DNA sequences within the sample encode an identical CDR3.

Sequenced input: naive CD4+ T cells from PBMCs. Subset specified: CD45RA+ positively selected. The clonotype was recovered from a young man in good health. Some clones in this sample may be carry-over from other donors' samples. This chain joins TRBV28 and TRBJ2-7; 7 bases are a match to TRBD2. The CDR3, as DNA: TGTGCCAGCAGGACGGGGGGCTCCTACGAGCAGTACTTC. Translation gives CASRTGGSYEQYF.